These 12 T cell receptor beta chains were all obtained from the same sample, sequenced in a study of blood T cell repertoires in COVID-19. Sequencing used immunoSEQ multiplex PCR; TCRdb keeps in-frame clones, though not all of them. The sample contains 85,000 to 100,000 clones, 88% of which appear only once. Sequenced input: peripheral blood. The receptors were sampled from a man aged 50 to 60 with COVID-19, enrolled during active disease.

The chain recombines TRBV25-1 with TRBJ2-1, with 10 bases lining up with TRBD2. Germline loops: CDR1 MGHDK, CDR2 SYGVNS. Trimming took 2 bases from V and 3 from J; bases not matched to a gene: 7. This CDR3 contains 17 residues. CDR3 sequence: CASSEVLAGERYNEQFF. The DNA of the CDR3 is TGTGCCAGCAGTGAAGTCCTAGCGGGGGAGCGCTACAATGAGCAGTTCTTC.

The V gene is TRBV30, the J gene TRBJ2-7; D possibly corresponds to TRBD1 (6 bases). Germline-derived CDR1 and CDR2 are GTSNPN and SVGIG (reference sequence). This CDR3 is built from 14 residues. The V end lost 5 bases, the J end lost 4 bases, and 18 bases lay between the germline ends. CDR3 DNA sequence: TGTGCCTGGTCACAGGGAAACCTCCCTTACGAGCAGTACTTC. Its protein is CAWSQGNLPYEQYF.

The chain has TRBV10-3 and TRBJ1-2, with TRBD1 matching 7 bases. This CDR3 region has 13 residues. V dropped 6 bases and J dropped 6; count of bases not matched to a gene: 7. CDR1 and CDR2 (germline): ENHRY, SYGVKD. The CDR3 bases are TGTGCCATCAGCAGACAGGGTAGGGATGGCTACACCTTC. Its protein is CAISRQGRDGYTF.

V and J are TRBV5-1 and TRBJ1-2; TRBD1 matches 9 bases. V shed 4 bases and J 7 bases; nucleotides not matched to a gene: 17. CDR3 length: 17 amino acids. Germline V gene sequence: CDR1 SGHRS, CDR2 YFSETQ. CDR3 in amino acids: CASSPRTGDVTLGGYTF. The CDR3 nucleotides are TGCGCCAGCAGCCCCCGGACAGGGGATGTGACGCTGGGTGGCTACACCTTC. The full variable domain, completed using reference TRBV5-1 and TRBJ1-2, is KAGVTQTPRYLIKTRGQQVTLSCSPISGHRSVSWYQQTPGQGLQFLFEYFSETQRNKGNFPGRFSGRQFSNSRSEMNVSTLELGDSALYLCASSPRTGDVTLGGYTFGSGTRLTVV.

This clone was observed a single time. Written as DNA, the CDR3 is TGCGCCAGCAGCTTGGGGGAGGGTTACAATGAGCAGTTCTTC. Protein: CASSLGEGYNEQFF. The chain uses TRBV5-1 and TRBJ2-1; 7 nucleotides line up with TRBD2. The V gene's germline CDR1 is SGHRS and CDR2 YFSETQ. V lost 0 bases, J lost 4 bases, and 1 base stayed unmatched. The CDR3 has 14 amino acids. Based on the CDR3 plus reference TRBV5-1 and TRBJ2-1, the full variable domain is KAGVTQTPRYLIKTRGQQVTLSCSPISGHRSVSWYQQTPGQGLQFLFEYFSETQRNKGNFPGRFSGRQFSNSRSEMNVSTLELGDSALYLCASSLGEGYNEQFFGPGTRLTVL.

The genes are TRBV7-3 and TRBJ2-1; 11 positions agree with TRBD2. Germline loops: CDR1 SGHTA, CDR2 FQGTGA. V shed 2 bases and J 9 bases; nucleotides not matched to a gene: 9. This CDR3 comprises 16 residues. CDR3 region: CASSLFRLAGRSEQFF. The CDR3 DNA reads as TGTGCCAGCAGCTTATTTCGACTAGCGGGGAGGAGTGAGCAGTTCTTC.

The chain links TRBV7-2 to TRBJ1-3; possible D gene TRBD1, 6 bases. The CDR3 is made up of 15 amino acids. Germline assignment: CDR1 SGHTA and CDR2 FQGNSA. V was pared by 5 bases and J by 0 bases, with 11 bases between. This chain's CDR3 is CASSQGHFSGNTIYF. CDR3 DNA: TGTGCCAGCAGCCAGGGACATTTCTCTGGAAACACCATATATTTT.

There are a few counts of this clone. The chain uses TRBV25-1 and TRBJ1-2; possibly TRBD1 for D (5 bases). The V end was cut by 1 base, the J end by 5 bases, with 8 bases between. The CDR3 spans 13 residues. Per the germline V gene, CDR1 is MGHDK and CDR2 is SYGVNS. CDR3 DNA: TGTGCCAGCAGTGAATCCGGGGGTTATGGCTACACCTTC. This gives the protein CASSESGGYGYTF.

The table lists this clone with a count of one. The V gene is TRBV3-1 (or the pseudogene TRBV3-2), the J gene TRBJ1-3; D perhaps matches TRBD1 (6 bases). The length of the CDR3 is 17 residues. Per germline, CDR1 LGHDT and CDR2 YNNKEL (reference sequence). V lost 1 base and J lost 0, with 13 bases in between. DNA for the CDR3: TGTGCCAGCAGCCAAGTCAGGGGCAGTCTCTCTGGAAACACCATATATTTT. It specifies CASSQVRGSLSGNTIYF.

The V call is TRBV25-1, the J call TRBJ1-6; D possibly corresponds to TRBD1 (6 bases). This CDR3 spans 12 amino acids. The germline gives CDR1 MGHDK, CDR2 SYGVNS. V shed 7 bases and J shed 8 bases, with 9 bases lying between them. The CDR3 loop reads CASKQGDSPLHF. CDR3 DNA: TGTGCCAGCAAACAGGGTGATTCACCCCTCCACTTT. The whole variable domain, filled in from reference TRBV25-1 and TRBJ1-6, reads EADIYQTPRYLVIGTGKKITLECSQTMGHDKMYWYQQDPGMELHLIHYSYGVNSTEKGDLSSESTVSRIRTEHFPLTLESARPSHTSQYLCASKQGDSPLHFGNGTRLTVT.

J is TRBJ1-1 and V is TRBV10-3; D not resolved. In germline, CDR1 is ENHRY, CDR2 SYGVKD. Between the trimmed V and J ends, which lost 0 bases and 0 bases, there was a span of 8 bases. This CDR3 has 15 residues. The CDR3 protein is CAISESLTVNTEAFF. CDR3 coding DNA: TGTGCCATCAGTGAGTCATTAACGGTGAACACTGAAGCTTTCTTT.

The V and J genes are TRBV29-1 and TRBJ2-7, with 11 bases fitting TRBD1. With 3 bases clipped from V and 3 bases from J, the junction kept 7 bases outside the gene matches. The germline V gene has CDR1 SQVTM and CDR2 ANQGSEA. The CDR3 covers 15 residues. For the CDR3, the DNA is TGCAGCGTTGAGGAAGGGACAGGGGGGAACTACGAGCAGTACTTC. It yields the protein CSVEEGTGGNYEQYF.